The T cell receptor (beta chain) described here comes from a study of cytomegalovirus exposure and HLA in healthy donors. Study-level points and caveats: According to the study, around 160 TCR beta chains were cytomegalovirus-associated.

V lost 6 bases and J 6 bases, leaving 15 bases between the germline ends. The germline V gene has CDR1 ENHRY and CDR2 SYGVKD. CDR3 length: 13 amino acids. Use of 60 Vbeta and 13 Jbeta primers characterized the PCR. Produced via immunoSEQ multiplex PCR; TCRdb's table is partial and in-frame only. The ten most abundant clones cover 1.5% to 2% of a sample with fewer than 150,000 clones. For this clone: What it binds is not known.

Sequencing used PBMCs. This clonotype originated in a woman in her sixties in good health and CMV-seronegative. J is TRBJ2-7 and V is TRBV10-3, with D possibly matching TRBD2 (6 bases). CDR3 loop: CAISPRTEGEQYF. The CDR3 nucleotides are TGTGCCATCAGCCCCAGAACGGAGGGCGAGCAGTACTTC.